The 22 T cell receptor beta chains listed next were all sequenced from one sample in a study of T cell repertoires in cytomegalovirus infection. TCRdb re-derived calls from the reads in MiXCR, one entry per CDR3 protein. The sample has around 230,000 distinct CDR3 sequences, 35% to 45% seen once. The antigens these receptors bind are not known. This specimen was CD8+ T cells from cultured PBMCs, taken from culture after CMV antigen stimulation. Receptor source: a human donor in good health (CMV status not recorded). Some clones in this sample may be carry-over from other donors' samples.

The chain employs TRBV6-1 and TRBJ2-7; tentative D call: TRBD2 (5 bases). Germline-derived CDR1 and CDR2 are MNHNS and SASEGT. The germline V and J ends were trimmed by 2 bases and 4 bases, with 9 bases remaining between them. This CDR3 spans 13 amino acids. The CDR3 DNA is TGTGCCAGCAGTGAAAGGACTCCATACGAGCAGTACTTC. It encodes CASSERTPYEQYF.

This clonotype has only a few counts. The V gene is TRBV28, the J gene TRBJ2-3; 10 bases align to TRBD2. V shed 7 bases, J shed 8 bases, and the junction held 6 bases outside the gene matches. This CDR3 has 13 amino acids. CDR1 and CDR2 from the germline V gene are MDHEN and SYDVKM. The CDR3 coding sequence is TGTGCCAGCATGGAAGCGGGAGGGCGTACGCAGTATTTT. Translated: CASMEAGGRTQYF.

The chain links TRBV12-3 or TRBV12-4 to TRBJ2-3, with 8 bases fitting TRBD2. Losses at the gene ends were 7 bases for V and 4 bases for J; bases not matched to a gene: 19. CDR3 size: 18 residues. CDR3 sequence reads: CASTPPRTMGLESDTQYF. CDR3 nucleotides: TGTGCCAGCACCCCCCCTCGGACCATGGGACTAGAGTCAGATACGCAGTATTTT.

The CDR3 nucleotides are TGCAGTGCTAGAGATCGGACCGAAAGCTCCTACGAGCAGTACTTC. The encoded protein is CSARDRTESSYEQYF. The rearrangement uses TRBV20-1 and TRBJ2-7; D unresolved. Trimming took 0 bases from V and 0 from J, leaving 12 bases between them. Per the germline V gene, CDR1 is DFQATT and CDR2 is SNEGSKA (reference sequence). CDR3 length: 15 residues.

This clonotype has more than one count but fewer than ten. The chain uses TRBV7-6 and TRBJ2-2; 7 bases line up with TRBD1. Trimming at V came to 6 bases and at J to 5 bases, leaving 12 bases not matched to a gene. CDR1 is SGHVS, CDR2 FNYEAQ, per germline. The CDR3 spans 16 residues. CDR3 in DNA: TGTGCCAGCAGGGACTCCGGGACAGTGGCTACCGGGGAGCTGTTTTTT. This encodes CASRDSGTVATGELFF. The variable domain in full, with the rest retrieved from reference TRBV7-6 and TRBJ2-2, is GAGVSQSPRYKVTKRGQDVALRCDPISGHVSLYWYRQALGQGPEFLTYFNYEAQQDKSGLPNDRFSAERPEGSISTLTIQRTEQRDSAMYRCASRDSGTVATGELFFGEGSRLTVL.

The table lists this clonotype with a few counts. V and J are TRBV12-3 or TRBV12-4 and TRBJ1-2; no firm D call. V was clipped by 3 bases and J by 3 bases, with 8 bases between them. The CDR3 totals 13 residues. The CDR3: CASSLAADYGYTF. In DNA, the CDR3 is TGTGCCAGCAGTTTGGCGGCGGACTATGGCTACACCTTC.

The V gene is TRBV29-1, the J gene TRBJ2-2; 11 bases agree with TRBD1. The germline V gene encodes CDR1 SQVTM and CDR2 ANQGSEA. CDR3 length: 17 amino acids. Trimming at V came to 2 bases and at J to 2 bases, leaving 7 bases not matched to a gene. The CDR3 reads CSVESWDRGENTGELFF. DNA for the CDR3: TGCAGCGTTGAATCCTGGGACAGGGGGGAAAACACCGGGGAGCTGTTTTTT.

This clonotype has only a few counts. The genes are TRBV12-3 or TRBV12-4 and TRBJ1-1, with 7 bases lining up with TRBD1. This CDR3 has 15 residues. Trimming at V came to 4 bases and at J to 1 base, leaving 6 bases not matched to a gene. CDR3 loop: CASSYSTGWNTEAFF. The CDR3 DNA reads as TGTGCCAGCAGTTACTCGACAGGGTGGAACACTGAAGCTTTCTTT.

The sample holds many counts of this clonotype. V usage is TRBV10-3 and J usage is TRBJ1-2; 12 nucleotides match TRBD1. V lost 7 bases to trimming and J lost 4 bases; unmatched junction nucleotides: 13. The V gene's germline CDR1 is ENHRY and CDR2 SYGVKD. The CDR3 is made up of 17 amino acids. The CDR3 region has the DNA TGTGCCATCAATTCCGGGACAGGGGGCAGTCAGGGCTATGGCTACACCTTC. It codes for CAINSGTGGSQGYGYTF.

This chain uses TRBV2 with TRBJ1-5, with D hard to call. The CDR3 has 16 amino acids. Between the trimmed V and J ends, which lost 5 bases and 0 bases, there was a span of 14 bases. The germline CDR1 and CDR2 sequences are SNHLY and FYNNEI. CDR3 loop: CASSLGIVDSNQPQHF. The CDR3 DNA follows: TGTGCCAGCAGTCTGGGGATAGTGGATAGCAATCAGCCCCAGCATTTT.

V and J are TRBV7-6 and TRBJ1-1; 7 bases match TRBD1. Trimming at V came to 8 bases and at J to 1 base, leaving 16 bases not matched to a gene. The CDR3 sequence is 17 residues long. Germline CDR1 is SGHVS and CDR2 is FNYEAQ. CDR3 coding DNA: TGTGCCAGCCTCGGGGGGAATCCGGGACAGCGGAACACTGAAGCTTTCTTT. Translation: CASLGGNPGQRNTEAFF.

The chain employs TRBV2 and TRBJ1-5; TRBD1 matches at 7 bases. The V gene end was trimmed by 9 bases and the J gene end by 3 bases; junction bases not matched to a gene: 17. The CDR3 extends over 17 amino acids. Germline CDR1 SNHLY, CDR2 FYNNEI. This CDR3 reads CASGLSDRALANQPQHF. CDR3 in DNA: TGTGCCAGTGGTTTATCAGACAGGGCCCTTGCCAATCAGCCCCAGCATTTT. The complete variable domain, with remaining parts taken from reference TRBV2 and TRBJ1-5, reads EPEVTQTPSHQVTQMGQEVILRCVPISNHLYFYWYRQILGQKVEFLVSFYNNEISEKSEIFDDQFSVERPDGSNFTLKIRSTKLEDSAMYFCASGLSDRALANQPQHFGDGTRLSIL.

The chain has TRBV28 and TRBJ2-1; TRBD2 aligns across 10 bases. CDR1 MDHEN and CDR2 SYDVKM come from the germline V gene. V lost 3 bases, J lost 7 bases, and 3 bases stayed unmatched. The CDR3 sequence is 14 residues long. This chain's CDR3 is CASSFPGLANEQFF. CDR3 sequence (DNA): TGTGCCAGCAGTTTTCCGGGACTAGCGAATGAGCAGTTCTTC.

The chain recombines TRBV14 with TRBJ2-2; D gene uncertain. Between the trimmed V and J ends, which lost 6 bases and 6 bases, there was a span of 11 bases. The CDR3 length is 13 residues. Germline V gene sequence: CDR1 SGHDN, CDR2 FVKESK. CDR3 nucleotide sequence: TGTGCCAGCAGTCCGACATCCGCCGGGGAGCTGTTTTTT. It translates to CASSPTSAGELFF.

This chain joins TRBV28 and TRBJ1-1; D unresolved. The CDR3 sequence is 13 residues long. Germline-derived CDR1 and CDR2 are MDHEN and SYDVKM. V lost 3 bases and J lost 1, with 6 bases in between. The CDR3 reads CASSFPRNTEAFF. The CDR3 nucleotides are TGTGCCAGCAGTTTCCCCCGGAACACTGAAGCTTTCTTT.

Ten or more counts support this clonotype. The V call is TRBV27, the J call TRBJ1-2; TRBD1 might be the D (5 bases). Germline CDR1 reads MNHEY; CDR2 reads SMNVEV (reference sequence). This CDR3 has 14 residues. Trimming pared 0 bases from V and 0 bases from J, leaving 5 bases between. The CDR3 loop reads CASSLSTANYGYTF. The CDR3 DNA reads as TGTGCCAGCAGTTTATCGACAGCTAACTATGGCTACACCTTC.

This clonotype was seen once. The chain employs TRBV20-1 and TRBJ2-7; D is perhaps TRBD1 or TRBD2 (5 bases each). CDR1 and CDR2 from the germline V gene are DFQATT and SNEGSKA (reference sequence). The CDR3 has 13 amino acids. V was pared by 5 bases and J by 4 bases, with 15 bases between. DNA of the CDR3: TGCAGTGCTTCGGGACCCGGGATATACGAGCAGTACTTC. Amino acids: CSASGPGIYEQYF.

J is TRBJ2-5 and V is TRBV18, with D perhaps TRBD2 (5 bases). The CDR3 extends over 18 amino acids. Trimming cost V 6 bases and J 2 bases, with 25 bases left between them. Germline CDR1 is KGHSH and CDR2 is LQKENI. DNA for the CDR3: TGTGCCAGCTCTTTGTCGGTCGGGGAACCCCCCTTTCAAGAGACCCAGTACTTC. Translated: CASSLSVGEPPFQETQYF. Together with reference TRBV18 and TRBJ2-5, the CDR3 gives the full variable domain: NAGVMQNPRHLVRRRGQEARLRCSPMKGHSHVYWYRQLPEEGLKFMVYLQKENIIDESGMPKERFSAEFPKEGPSILRIQQVVRGDSAAYFCASSLSVGEPPFQETQYFGPGTRLLVL.

This clonotype showed up just a few times. The chain has TRBV6-2 or TRBV6-3 and TRBJ2-1, with 9 bases aligning to TRBD1. The CDR3 contains 17 residues. Germline loops: CDR1 MNHEY, CDR2 SVGEGT. V shed 2 bases, J shed 2 bases, and the junction held 7 bases outside the gene matches. The CDR3 sequence is CASSYRGTGRPYNEQFF. In DNA form, the CDR3 reads TGTGCCAGCAGTTACCGAGGGACAGGGCGACCCTACAATGAGCAGTTCTTC.

The chain recombines TRBV7-2 with TRBJ2-2; 8 bases map to TRBD1. The CDR3 runs to 17 residues. With 3 bases clipped from V and 4 bases from J, the junction kept 10 bases outside the gene matches. From germline, CDR1 is SGHTA and CDR2 FQGNSA. CDR3 DNA: TGTGCCAGCAGCTTCGAGGACAGGGCGGCTACCACCGGGGAGCTGTTTTTT. Its translation: CASSFEDRAATTGELFF.

As regards this clonotype: At one end, the junction sequence differs from germline, possibly due to a read error. J is TRBJ1-4 and V is TRBV7-6; 7 nucleotides match TRBD1. The CDR3 extends over 13 amino acids. CDR1 SGHVS and CDR2 FNYEAQ come from the germline V gene. The CDR3 DNA reads as TGTGCTAGCAGCCGGACAGGAGGAGAAAAACTGTTTTTT. Residues: CASSRTGGEKLFF.

The genes are TRBV5-1 and TRBJ2-6; D is unclear. In germline, CDR1 is SGHRS, CDR2 YFSETQ. V lost 4 bases and J 9 bases, leaving 14 bases between the germline ends. The CDR3 has 14 residues. CDR3 DNA sequence: TGCGCCAGCAGCGCCTCGTCTGGTGGCAACGTCCTGACTTTC. Amino acids: CASSASSGGNVLTF.